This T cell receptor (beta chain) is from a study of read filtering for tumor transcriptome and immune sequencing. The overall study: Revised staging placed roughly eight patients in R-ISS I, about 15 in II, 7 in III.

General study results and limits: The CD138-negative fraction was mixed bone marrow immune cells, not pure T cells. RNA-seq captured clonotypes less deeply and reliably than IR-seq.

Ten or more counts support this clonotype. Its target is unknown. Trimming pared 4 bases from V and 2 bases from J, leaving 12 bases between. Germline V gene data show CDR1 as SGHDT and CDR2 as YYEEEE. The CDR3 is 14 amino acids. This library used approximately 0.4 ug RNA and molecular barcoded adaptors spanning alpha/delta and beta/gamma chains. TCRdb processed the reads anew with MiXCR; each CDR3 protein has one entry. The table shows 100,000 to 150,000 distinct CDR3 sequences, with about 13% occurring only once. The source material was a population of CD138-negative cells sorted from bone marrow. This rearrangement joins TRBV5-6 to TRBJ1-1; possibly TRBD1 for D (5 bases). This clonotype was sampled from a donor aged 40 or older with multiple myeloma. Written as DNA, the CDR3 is TGTGCCAGCAGCCCAGACAGCCCCAACACTGAAGCTTTCTTT. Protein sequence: CASSPDSPNTEAFF.